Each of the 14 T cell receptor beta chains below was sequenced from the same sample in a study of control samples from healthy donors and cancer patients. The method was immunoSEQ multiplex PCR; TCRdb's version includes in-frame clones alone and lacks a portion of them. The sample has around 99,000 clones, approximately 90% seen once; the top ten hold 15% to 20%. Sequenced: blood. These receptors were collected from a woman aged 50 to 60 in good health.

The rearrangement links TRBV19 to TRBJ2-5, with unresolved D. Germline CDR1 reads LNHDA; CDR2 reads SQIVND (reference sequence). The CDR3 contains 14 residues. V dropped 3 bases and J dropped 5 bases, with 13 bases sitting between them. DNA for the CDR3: TGTGCCAGTAGTATTCCACAGTACGGTGAGACCCAGTACTTC. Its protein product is CASSIPQYGETQYF.

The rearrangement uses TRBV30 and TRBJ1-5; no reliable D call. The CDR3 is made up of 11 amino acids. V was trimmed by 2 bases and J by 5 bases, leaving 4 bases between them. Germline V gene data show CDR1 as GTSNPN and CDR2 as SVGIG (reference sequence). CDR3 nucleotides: TGTGCCTGGAGTTTGCATCAGCCCCAGCATTTT. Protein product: CAWSLHQPQHF.

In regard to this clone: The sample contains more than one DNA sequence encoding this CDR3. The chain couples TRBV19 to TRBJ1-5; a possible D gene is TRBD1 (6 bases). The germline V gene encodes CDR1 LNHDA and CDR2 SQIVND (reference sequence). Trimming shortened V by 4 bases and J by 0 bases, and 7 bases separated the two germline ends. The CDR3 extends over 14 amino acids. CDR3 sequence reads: CASSRTDSNQPQHF. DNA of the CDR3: TGTGCCAGTAGTAGGACAGATAGCAATCAGCCCCAGCATTTT.

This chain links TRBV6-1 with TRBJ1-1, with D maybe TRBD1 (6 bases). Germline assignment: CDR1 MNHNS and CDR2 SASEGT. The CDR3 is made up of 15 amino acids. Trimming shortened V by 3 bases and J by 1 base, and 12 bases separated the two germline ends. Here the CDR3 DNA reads TGTGCCAGCAGTGACCCAGGGGCTTGGAACACTGAAGCTTTCTTT. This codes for CASSDPGAWNTEAFF.

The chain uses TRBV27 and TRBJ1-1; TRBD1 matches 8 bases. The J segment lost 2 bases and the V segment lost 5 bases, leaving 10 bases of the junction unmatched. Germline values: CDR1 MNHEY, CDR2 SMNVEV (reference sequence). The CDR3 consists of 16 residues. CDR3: CASSIRGTGKNTEAFF. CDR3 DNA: TGTGCCAGCAGTATCCGGGGGACAGGTAAAAACACTGAAGCTTTCTTT.

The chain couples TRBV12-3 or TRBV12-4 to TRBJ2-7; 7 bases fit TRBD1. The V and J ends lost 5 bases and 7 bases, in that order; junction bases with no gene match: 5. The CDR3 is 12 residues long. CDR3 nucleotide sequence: TGTGCCAGCAGTACACAGGGGCGGGAGCAGTACTTC. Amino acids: CASSTQGREQYF.

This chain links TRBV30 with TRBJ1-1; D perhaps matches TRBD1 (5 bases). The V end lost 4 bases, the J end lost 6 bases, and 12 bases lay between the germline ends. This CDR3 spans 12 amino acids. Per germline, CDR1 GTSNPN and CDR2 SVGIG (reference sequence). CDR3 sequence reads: CAWTPREAEAFF. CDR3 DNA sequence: TGTGCCTGGACCCCCAGGGAGGCTGAAGCTTTCTTT.

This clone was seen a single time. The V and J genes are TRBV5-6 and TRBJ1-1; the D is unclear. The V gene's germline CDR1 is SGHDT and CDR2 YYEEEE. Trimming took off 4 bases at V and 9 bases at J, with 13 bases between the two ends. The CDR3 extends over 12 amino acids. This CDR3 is CASSPMGGKAFF. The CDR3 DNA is TGTGCCAGCAGCCCAATGGGAGGGAAAGCTTTCTTT.

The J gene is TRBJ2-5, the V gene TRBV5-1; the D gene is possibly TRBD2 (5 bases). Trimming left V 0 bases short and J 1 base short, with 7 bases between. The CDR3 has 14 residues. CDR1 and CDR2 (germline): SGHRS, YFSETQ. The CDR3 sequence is CASSLGTFQETQYF. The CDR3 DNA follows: TGCGCCAGCAGCTTGGGGACTTTCCAAGAGACCCAGTACTTC.

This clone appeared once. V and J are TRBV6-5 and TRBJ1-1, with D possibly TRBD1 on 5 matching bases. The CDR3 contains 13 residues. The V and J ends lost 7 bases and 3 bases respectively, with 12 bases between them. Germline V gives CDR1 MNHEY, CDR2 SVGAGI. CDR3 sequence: CASTRGADTEAFF. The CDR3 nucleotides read TGTGCCAGCACCCGGGGCGCGGACACTGAAGCTTTCTTT.

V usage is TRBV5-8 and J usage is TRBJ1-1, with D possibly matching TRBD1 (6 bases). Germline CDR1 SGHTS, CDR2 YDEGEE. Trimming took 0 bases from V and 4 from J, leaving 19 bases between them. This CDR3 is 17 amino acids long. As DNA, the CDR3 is TGTGCCAGCAGCTTGGAGCGGGGGGCCCCGCGAAGCACTGAAGCTTTCTTT. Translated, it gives CASSLERGAPRSTEAFF.

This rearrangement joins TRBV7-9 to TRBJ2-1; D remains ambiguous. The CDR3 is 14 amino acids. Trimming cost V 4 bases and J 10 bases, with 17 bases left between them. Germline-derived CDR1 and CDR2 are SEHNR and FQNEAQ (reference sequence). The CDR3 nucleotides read TGTGCCAGCAGCTCTCCCCTCAAGGTGGTCGAGCAGTTCTTC. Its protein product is CASSSPLKVVEQFF.

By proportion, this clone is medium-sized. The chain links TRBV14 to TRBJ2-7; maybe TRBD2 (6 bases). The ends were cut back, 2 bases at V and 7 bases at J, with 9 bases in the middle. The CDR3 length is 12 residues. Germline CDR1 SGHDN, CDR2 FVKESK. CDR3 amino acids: CASSQLGGEQYV. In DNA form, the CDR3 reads TGTGCCAGCAGCCAACTGGGGGGTGAGCAGTACGTC.

DNA for the CDR3: TGTGCCAGCTCACCCGGGACAGGGGGCATGATCTATGGCTACACCTTC. This sequence encodes CASSPGTGGMIYGYTF. The gene calls are TRBV18 and TRBJ1-2; 12 positions match TRBD1. The V gene's germline CDR1 is KGHSH and CDR2 LQKENI. The CDR3 is made up of 16 amino acids. Trimming removed 3 bases from V and 4 bases from J; junction bases left unmatched: 6.